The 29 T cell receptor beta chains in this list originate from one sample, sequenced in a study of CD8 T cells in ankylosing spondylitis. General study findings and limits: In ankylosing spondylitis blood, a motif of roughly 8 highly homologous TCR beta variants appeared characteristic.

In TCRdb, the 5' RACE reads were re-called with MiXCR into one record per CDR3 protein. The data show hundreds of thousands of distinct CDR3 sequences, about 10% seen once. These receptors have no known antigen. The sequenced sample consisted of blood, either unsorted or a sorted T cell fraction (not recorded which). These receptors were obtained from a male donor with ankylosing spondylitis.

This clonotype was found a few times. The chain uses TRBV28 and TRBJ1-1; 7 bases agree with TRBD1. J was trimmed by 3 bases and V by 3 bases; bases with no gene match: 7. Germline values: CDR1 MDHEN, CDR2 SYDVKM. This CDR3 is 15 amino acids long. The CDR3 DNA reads TGTGCCAGCAGTTTGATCGACAGGGTTTACACTGAAGCTTTCTTT. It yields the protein CASSLIDRVYTEAFF.

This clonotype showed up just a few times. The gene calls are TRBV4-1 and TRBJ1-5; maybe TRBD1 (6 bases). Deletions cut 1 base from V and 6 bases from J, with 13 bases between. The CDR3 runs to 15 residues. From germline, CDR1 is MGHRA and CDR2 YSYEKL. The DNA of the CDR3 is TGCGCCAGCAGCCAAGTTCAGGACAGTTTTCAGCCCCAGCATTTT. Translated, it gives CASSQVQDSFQPQHF.

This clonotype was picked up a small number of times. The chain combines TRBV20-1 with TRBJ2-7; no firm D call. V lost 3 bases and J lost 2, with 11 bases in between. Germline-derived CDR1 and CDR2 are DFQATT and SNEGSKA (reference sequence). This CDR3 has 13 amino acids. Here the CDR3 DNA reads TGCAGTGCTAGCCCCCAAGGCACCTACGAGCAGTACTTC. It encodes CSASPQGTYEQYF.

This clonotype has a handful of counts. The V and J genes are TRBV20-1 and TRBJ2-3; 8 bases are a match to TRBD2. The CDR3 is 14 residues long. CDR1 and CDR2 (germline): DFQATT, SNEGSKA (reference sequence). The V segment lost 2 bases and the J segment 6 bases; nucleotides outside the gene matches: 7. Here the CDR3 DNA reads TGCAGTGCTAGACTTAGCGGGACCACCGATACGCAGTATTTT. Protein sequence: CSARLSGTTDTQYF.

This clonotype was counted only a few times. This CDR3 is CASSLRGQPTDTQYF. As DNA, the CDR3 is TGCGCCAGCAGCTTGAGGGGACAGCCCACAGATACGCAGTATTTT. The V call is TRBV5-1, the J call TRBJ2-3, with 7 nucleotides matching TRBD1. This CDR3 comprises 15 residues. With V trimmed by 1 base and J by 2 bases, 4 bases remained unmatched. Germline-derived CDR1 and CDR2 are SGHRS and YFSETQ.

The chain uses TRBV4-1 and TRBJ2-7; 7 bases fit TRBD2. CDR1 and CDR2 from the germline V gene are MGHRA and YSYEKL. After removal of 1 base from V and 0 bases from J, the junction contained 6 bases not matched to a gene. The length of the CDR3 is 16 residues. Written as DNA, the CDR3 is TGCGCCAGCAGCCAAGCCGACGGGAGGACCTCCTACGAGCAGTACTTC. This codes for CASSQADGRTSYEQYF.

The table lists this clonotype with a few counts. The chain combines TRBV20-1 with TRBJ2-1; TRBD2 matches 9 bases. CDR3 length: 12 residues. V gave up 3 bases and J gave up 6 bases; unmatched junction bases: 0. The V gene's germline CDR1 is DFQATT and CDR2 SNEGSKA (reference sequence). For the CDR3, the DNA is TGCAGTGCTAGGCGGGGGGGCAATGAGCAGTTCTTC. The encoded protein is CSARRGGNEQFF.

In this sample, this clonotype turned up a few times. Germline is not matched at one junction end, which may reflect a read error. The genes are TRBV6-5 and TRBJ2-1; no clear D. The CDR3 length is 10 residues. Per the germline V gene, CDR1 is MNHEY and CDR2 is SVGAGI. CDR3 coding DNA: TGTGCCAGCAGTTACAATTTACCCCACTTC. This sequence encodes CASSYNLPHF.

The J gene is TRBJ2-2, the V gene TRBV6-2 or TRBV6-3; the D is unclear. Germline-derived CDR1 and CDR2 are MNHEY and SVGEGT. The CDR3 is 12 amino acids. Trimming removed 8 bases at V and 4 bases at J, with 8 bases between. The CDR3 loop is CASCRATGELFF. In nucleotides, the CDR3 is TGTGCCAGCTGCCGAGCCACCGGGGAGCTGTTTTTT.

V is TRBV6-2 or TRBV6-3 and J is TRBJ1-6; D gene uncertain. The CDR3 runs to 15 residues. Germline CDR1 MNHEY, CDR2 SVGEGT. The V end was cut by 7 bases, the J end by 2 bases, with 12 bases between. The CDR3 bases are TGTGCCAGCACTTGGCTGGGGACCTATAATTCACCCCTCCACTTT. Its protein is CASTWLGTYNSPLHF.

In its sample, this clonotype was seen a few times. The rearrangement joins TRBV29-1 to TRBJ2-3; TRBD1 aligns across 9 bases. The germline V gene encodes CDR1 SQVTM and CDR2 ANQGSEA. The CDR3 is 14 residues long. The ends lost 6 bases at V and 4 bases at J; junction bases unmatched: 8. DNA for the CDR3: TGCAGCGTGCAACAGGGGGCTCGCGCAGATACGCAGTATTTT. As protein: CSVQQGARADTQYF.

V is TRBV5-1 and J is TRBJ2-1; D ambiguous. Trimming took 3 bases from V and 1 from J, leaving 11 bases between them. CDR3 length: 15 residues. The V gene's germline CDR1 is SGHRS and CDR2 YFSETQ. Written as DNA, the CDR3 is TGCGCCAGCAGCTCCCGGAGACGGTCCTACAATGAGCAGTTCTTC. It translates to CASSSRRRSYNEQFF.

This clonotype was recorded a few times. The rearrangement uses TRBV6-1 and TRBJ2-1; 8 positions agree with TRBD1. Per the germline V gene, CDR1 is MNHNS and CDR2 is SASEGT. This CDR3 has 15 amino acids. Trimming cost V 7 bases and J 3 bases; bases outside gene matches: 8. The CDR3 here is CASTVDRAGYNEQFF. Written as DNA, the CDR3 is TGTGCCAGCACCGTGGACAGGGCGGGCTACAATGAGCAGTTCTTC.

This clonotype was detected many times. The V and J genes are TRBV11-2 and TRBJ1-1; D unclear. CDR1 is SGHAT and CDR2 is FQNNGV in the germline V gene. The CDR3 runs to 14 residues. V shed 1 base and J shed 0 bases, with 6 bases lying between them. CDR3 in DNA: TGTGCCAGCAGCTTAGTAAGCCTGAACACTGAAGCTTTCTTT. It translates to CASSLVSLNTEAFF. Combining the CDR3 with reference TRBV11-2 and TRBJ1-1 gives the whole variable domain EAGVAQSPRYKIIEKRQSVAFWCNPISGHATLYWYQQILGQGPKLLIQFQNNGVVDDSQLPKDRFSAERLKGVDSTLKIQPAKLEDSAVYLCASSLVSLNTEAFFGQGTRLTVV.

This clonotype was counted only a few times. The CDR3 here is CASRTPGTVSYSEQYF. CDR3 nucleotides: TGTGCCAGCAGGACCCCAGGGACAGTGTCTTACAGCGAGCAGTACTTC. V and J are TRBV27 and TRBJ2-7; 7 nucleotides align to TRBD1. The ends lost 6 bases at V and 6 bases at J; junction bases unmatched: 17. CDR1 MNHEY and CDR2 SMNVEV come from the germline V gene (reference sequence). The CDR3 totals 16 residues.

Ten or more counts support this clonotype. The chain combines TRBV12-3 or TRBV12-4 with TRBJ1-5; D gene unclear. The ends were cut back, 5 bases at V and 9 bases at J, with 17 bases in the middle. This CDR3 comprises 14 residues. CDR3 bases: TGTGCCAGCAGTCACCAAACCCACGGCGGGCCCCAGCATTTT. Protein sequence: CASSHQTHGGPQHF.

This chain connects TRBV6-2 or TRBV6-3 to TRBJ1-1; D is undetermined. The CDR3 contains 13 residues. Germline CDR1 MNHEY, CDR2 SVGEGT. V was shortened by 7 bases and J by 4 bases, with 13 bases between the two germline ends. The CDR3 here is CASTQRLGTEAFF. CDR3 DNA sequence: TGTGCCAGCACCCAAAGATTGGGCACTGAAGCTTTCTTT.

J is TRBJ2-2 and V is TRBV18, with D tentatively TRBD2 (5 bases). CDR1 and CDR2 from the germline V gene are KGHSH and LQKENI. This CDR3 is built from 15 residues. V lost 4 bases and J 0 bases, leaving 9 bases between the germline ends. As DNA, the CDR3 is TGTGCCAGCTCACGTGGACTTTCGAACACCGGGGAGCTGTTTTTT. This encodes CASSRGLSNTGELFF.

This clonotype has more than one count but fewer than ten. DNA of the CDR3: TGCAGTGCTAGAGGGACACAGGTCGGGATGGGTAGCGTTGAAAAACTGTTTTTT. Encoded protein: CSARGTQVGMGSVEKLFF. The chain uses TRBV20-1 and TRBJ1-4; tentative D call: TRBD1 (5 bases). V lost 1 base, J lost 7 bases, and 25 bases lay in between. The CDR3 is 18 amino acids. Germline V gene sequence: CDR1 DFQATT, CDR2 SNEGSKA (reference sequence).

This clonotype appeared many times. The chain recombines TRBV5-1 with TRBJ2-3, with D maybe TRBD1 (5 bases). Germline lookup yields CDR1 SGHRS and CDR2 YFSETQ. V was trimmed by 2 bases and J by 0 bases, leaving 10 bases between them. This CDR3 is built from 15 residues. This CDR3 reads CASSLTGVSTDTQYF. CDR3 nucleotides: TGCGCCAGCAGCTTAACAGGAGTTAGCACAGATACGCAGTATTTT.

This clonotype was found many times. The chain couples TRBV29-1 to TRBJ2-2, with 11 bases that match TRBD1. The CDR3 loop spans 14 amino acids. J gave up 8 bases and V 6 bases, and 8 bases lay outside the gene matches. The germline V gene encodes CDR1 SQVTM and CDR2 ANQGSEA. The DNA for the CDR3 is TGCAGCGTAGAGAGGACAGGGGGCCTGGGGGAGCTGTTTTTT. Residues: CSVERTGGLGELFF.

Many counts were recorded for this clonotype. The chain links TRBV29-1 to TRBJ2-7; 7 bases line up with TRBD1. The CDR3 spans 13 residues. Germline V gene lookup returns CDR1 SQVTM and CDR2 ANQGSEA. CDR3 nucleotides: TGCAGTGCGCGGAGAGGGGGCAGCTACGAGCAGTACTTC. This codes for CSARRGGSYEQYF.

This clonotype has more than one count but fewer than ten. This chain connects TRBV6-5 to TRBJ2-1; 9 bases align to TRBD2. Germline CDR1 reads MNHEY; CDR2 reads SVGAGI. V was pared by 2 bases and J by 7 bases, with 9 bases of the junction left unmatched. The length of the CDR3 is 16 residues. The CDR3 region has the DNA TGTGCCAGCAGTTACGGGTCTAGCGGGGCTCGAAATGAGCAGTTCTTC. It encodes CASSYGSSGARNEQFF.

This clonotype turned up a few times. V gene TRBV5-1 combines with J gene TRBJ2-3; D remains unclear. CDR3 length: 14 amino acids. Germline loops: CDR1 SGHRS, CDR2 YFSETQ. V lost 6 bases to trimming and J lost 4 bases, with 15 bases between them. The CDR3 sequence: CASTTLQPADTQYF. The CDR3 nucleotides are TGCGCCAGCACCACCCTACAGCCGGCAGATACGCAGTATTTT.

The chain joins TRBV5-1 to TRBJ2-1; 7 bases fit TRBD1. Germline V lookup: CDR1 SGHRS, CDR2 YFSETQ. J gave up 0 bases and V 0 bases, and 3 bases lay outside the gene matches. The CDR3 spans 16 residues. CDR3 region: CASSLGDSFSYNEQFF. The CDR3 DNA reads TGCGCCAGCAGCTTGGGGGACAGCTTCTCCTACAATGAGCAGTTCTTC.

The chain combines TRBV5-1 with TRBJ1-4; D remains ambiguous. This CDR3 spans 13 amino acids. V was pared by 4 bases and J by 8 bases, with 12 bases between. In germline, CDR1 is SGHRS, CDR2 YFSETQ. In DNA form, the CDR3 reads TGCGCCAGCAGCCCCGGGGAAGACGAAAAACTGTTTTTT. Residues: CASSPGEDEKLFF.

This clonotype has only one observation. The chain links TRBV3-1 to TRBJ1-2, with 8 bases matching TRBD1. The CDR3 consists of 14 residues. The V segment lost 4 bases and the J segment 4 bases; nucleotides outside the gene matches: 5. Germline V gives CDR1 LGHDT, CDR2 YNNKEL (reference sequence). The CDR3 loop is CASSLRDRTYGYTF. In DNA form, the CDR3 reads TGTGCCAGCAGCCTGAGGGACAGGACCTATGGCTACACCTTC.

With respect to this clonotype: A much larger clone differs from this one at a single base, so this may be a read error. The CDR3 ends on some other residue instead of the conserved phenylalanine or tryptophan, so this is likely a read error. Here the CDR3 reads CASSAQDDSPLHL. DNA for the CDR3: TGTGCCAGCAGCGCTCAGGACGATTCACCCCTCCACCTT. The J gene is TRBJ1-6, the V gene TRBV7-9; D remains unclear. Germline CDR1 is SEHNR and CDR2 is FQNEAQ (reference sequence). Trimming took 5 bases from V and 8 from J, leaving 10 bases between them. The CDR3 length is 13 residues.

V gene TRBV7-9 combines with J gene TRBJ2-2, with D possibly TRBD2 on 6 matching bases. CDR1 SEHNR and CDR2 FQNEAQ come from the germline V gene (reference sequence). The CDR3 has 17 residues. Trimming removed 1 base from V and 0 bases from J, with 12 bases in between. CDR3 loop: CASSLVLGLTNTGELFF. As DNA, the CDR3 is TGTGCCAGCAGCTTAGTTCTGGGACTGACGAACACCGGGGAGCTGTTTTTT.